The clone carrying this T cell receptor beta chain was picked up a small number of times. Antigen: not known. The data are from a study of T cell repertoires in cytomegalovirus infection. This CDR3 contains 13 residues. Trimming left V 5 bases short and J 2 bases short, with 7 bases between. CDR1 and CDR2 (germline): SEHNR, FQNEAQ (reference sequence). TCRdb analysed the reads with MiXCR anew, one entry per CDR3 protein. The sample holds around 800,000 distinct CDR3 sequences; over 25% are singletons and the top ten take 9.5% to 15%. The chain uses TRBV7-9 and TRBJ2-4; D not certain. The receptor's source is a human donor in good health (CMV status not recorded). Some clones in this sample may be carry-over from other donors' samples. The source was cultured CD8+ T cells from PBMCs, collected from culture after CMV antigen stimulation. The CDR3 loop reads CASSPIPKNIQYF. The CDR3 DNA is TGTGCCAGCAGCCCTATTCCCAAAAACATTCAGTACTTC.